This is a list of T cell receptor beta chains from one sample in a study of blood T cell repertoires in COVID-19. Clones were read by immunoSEQ multiplex PCR, and TCRdb kept only the in-frame ones, dropping some. The profile shows approximately 92,000 clones, around 84% of them singletons. The sequenced sample was peripheral blood. The receptors originated from a woman between 55 and 75 years old in a cohort sampled during active or convalescent COVID-19. The conserved cysteine and the conserved F or W are not part of the CDR3 here. Size tells how often a clone was seen (once, few, many) or the class of an expanded clone, and some rows leave it out.

j_gene: TRBJ2-7
abundance: once
v_gene: TRBV6-5
CDR3aa: ASSYSTGVSYEQY

j_gene: TRBJ2-1
abundance: NA
v_gene: TRBV10-1
CDR3aa: ASSESGVAGGQF

j_gene: TRBJ2-1
abundance: NA
v_gene: TRBV11-2
CDR3aa: ASSLGGLDGF

j_gene: TRBJ1-5
abundance: NA
v_gene: TRBV4-1
CDR3aa: ASSSEGQNNQPQH

j_gene: TRBJ1-2
abundance: NA
v_gene: TRBV12-3/TRBV12-4
CDR3aa: AQQGTTYGYT

j_gene: TRBJ2-1
abundance: once
v_gene: TRBV3-1/TRBV3-2
CDR3aa: ASSPKRDRLYNEQF

j_gene: TRBJ1-6
abundance: NA
v_gene: TRBV5-1
CDR3aa: ASSLASNSPLH

j_gene: TRBJ2-2
abundance: NA
v_gene: TRBV29-1
CDR3aa: SVQERGNTGELF

j_gene: TRBJ1-1
abundance: NA
v_gene: TRBV5-1
CDR3aa: ASSLNPGQMNTEAF

j_gene: TRBJ1-3
abundance: NA
v_gene: TRBV6-4
CDR3aa: ASSSLAGGVGNTIY

j_gene: TRBJ1-2
abundance: NA
v_gene: TRBV9
CDR3aa: ASSVWTAANYGYT

j_gene: TRBJ1-2
abundance: once
v_gene: TRBV5-1
CDR3aa: ASIYFGGQGDGYT

j_gene: TRBJ1-5
abundance: NA
v_gene: TRBV12-3/TRBV12-4
CDR3aa: ASSVLINQPQH

j_gene: TRBJ1-2
abundance: few
v_gene: TRBV12-3/TRBV12-4
CDR3aa: ASSLGTGYGYT

j_gene: TRBJ1-5
abundance: NA
v_gene: TRBV29-1
CDR3aa: SVGDRGSNQPQH

j_gene: TRBJ1-3
abundance: NA
v_gene: TRBV5-6
CDR3aa: ASSADRMRNTIY

j_gene: TRBJ1-1
abundance: NA
v_gene: TRBV29-1
CDR3aa: SAARGGAEAF

j_gene: TRBJ1-5
abundance: NA
v_gene: TRBV7-8
CDR3aa: ASSLTGSWPQH

j_gene: TRBJ2-2
abundance: NA
v_gene: TRBV30
CDR3aa: AWSVRTSLTGELF

j_gene: TRBJ1-6
abundance: NA
v_gene: TRBV10-3
CDR3aa: AISEDRNYNSPLH

j_gene: TRBJ2-3
abundance: once
v_gene: TRBV10-3
CDR3aa: AISESTGSTDTQY

j_gene: TRBJ2-1
abundance: once
v_gene: TRBV6-5
CDR3aa: ASSPGDSYNEQF

j_gene: TRBJ2-1
abundance: NA
v_gene: TRBV2
CDR3aa: ASSEGLSGGSYNEQF

j_gene: TRBJ2-7
abundance: few
v_gene: TRBV10-2
CDR3aa: ASSEWSGRASFEQY

j_gene: TRBJ1-1
abundance: NA
v_gene: TRBV10-3
CDR3aa: AISAALKGSNTEAF

j_gene: TRBJ2-7
abundance: NA
v_gene: TRBV21-1
CDR3aa: ASSKEETGTALYEQY

j_gene: TRBJ1-2
abundance: NA
v_gene: TRBV7-9
CDR3aa: ASSLDTGSLWGYT

j_gene: TRBJ1-6
abundance: many
v_gene: TRBV6-1
CDR3aa: ASSEADSAHSPLH

j_gene: TRBJ2-7
abundance: NA
v_gene: TRBV13
CDR3aa: ASSPRTSGSWTYEQY

j_gene: TRBJ1-2
abundance: NA
v_gene: TRBV5-4
CDR3aa: ASSLAGQLYGYT

j_gene: TRBJ2-7
abundance: NA
v_gene: TRBV30
CDR3aa: AWKRGPTYEQY

j_gene: TRBJ2-5
abundance: once
v_gene: TRBV28
CDR3aa: ATKGLAGLETQY

j_gene: TRBJ1-4
abundance: NA
v_gene: TRBV23-1
CDR3aa: ASSPLVECRGASKLF

j_gene: TRBJ2-1
abundance: NA
v_gene: TRBV11-2
CDR3aa: ASLPGTGIEQF

j_gene: TRBJ2-4
abundance: NA
v_gene: TRBV28
CDR3aa: ASSLRYTTGNIQY

j_gene: TRBJ1-3
abundance: NA
v_gene: TRBV7-2
CDR3aa: ASSLRTGDGNTIY

j_gene: TRBJ2-7
abundance: NA
v_gene: TRBV5-6
CDR3aa: ASSLFNEQY

j_gene: TRBJ1-4
abundance: NA
v_gene: TRBV2
CDR3aa: ASSELPGSTEKLF

j_gene: TRBJ2-1
abundance: NA
v_gene: TRBV10-3
CDR3aa: AISESSLNEQF

j_gene: TRBJ1-6
abundance: NA
v_gene: TRBV6-5
CDR3aa: ASSFQGSNNSPLH

j_gene: TRBJ2-7
abundance: NA
v_gene: TRBV3-1/TRBV3-2
CDR3aa: ASSLGGLTSGRTYEQY

j_gene: TRBJ1-5
abundance: NA
v_gene: TRBV6-1
CDR3aa: ASSEARGIRNQPQH

j_gene: TRBJ2-7
abundance: NA
v_gene: TRBV5-1
CDR3aa: ASGAMGGRSYEQY

j_gene: TRBJ1-2
abundance: NA
v_gene: TRBV28
CDR3aa: ASNTPGGYGYT

j_gene: TRBJ1-2
abundance: NA
v_gene: TRBV5-5
CDR3aa: ASSLRSGYGYT

j_gene: TRBJ1-1
abundance: NA
v_gene: TRBV3-1/TRBV3-2
CDR3aa: ASSQVGVLAEAF

j_gene: TRBJ1-4
abundance: NA
v_gene: TRBV5-1
CDR3aa: ASSSDPGGINEKLF

j_gene: TRBJ1-2
abundance: NA
v_gene: TRBV6-1
CDR3aa: ASSEIGLTYGYT

j_gene: TRBJ1-5
abundance: few
v_gene: TRBV19
CDR3aa: ASSIGGARTNQPQH

j_gene: TRBJ2-3
abundance: once
v_gene: TRBV10-2
CDR3aa: ASKWGTSGGANTDTQY

j_gene: TRBJ2-7
abundance: NA
v_gene: TRBV4-1
CDR3aa: ASSHPSGTGGHEQY

j_gene: TRBJ2-7
abundance: NA
v_gene: TRBV6-1
CDR3aa: ASSEPPGSYEQY

j_gene: TRBJ1-2
abundance: NA
v_gene: TRBV19
CDR3aa: ASIHRGGNYGYT

j_gene: TRBJ2-2
abundance: NA
v_gene: TRBV5-3
CDR3aa: ARSFGAGDTNTGELF